This TCR beta chain comes out of a study of blood T cells in healthy people across ages. A sample-barcoded 5' primer and a J-beta primer mix were used in a second PCR of roughly 6 to 11 cycles. Tagging of each cDNA molecule was performed by a template-switch adaptor with 12 random nucleotides. TCRdb reprocessed the 5' RACE reads via MiXCR and lists one record per CDR3 protein. The sample records 1.5 million to 2 million distinct CDR3 sequences, roughly 28% being singletons. Findings and caveats of the study: Versus aged donors, long-lived donors had higher diversity and more naive CD4+ cells.

This clonotype came up a few times. What it binds is unknown. Each sample yielded at least 6 micrograms of PBMC total RNA. V shed 1 base, J shed 3 bases, and the junction held 2 bases outside the gene matches. The CDR3 spans 15 residues. Looked up from germline, CDR1 is LNHNV and CDR2 is YYDKDF (reference sequence). Sequenced sample: blood. This TCR was recovered from a woman in her twenties or thirties in good health. The chain recombines TRBV15 with TRBJ2-3, with TRBD1 matching over 9 bases. The DNA for the CDR3 is TGTGCCACCAGCAGAGGAGGACAGGGGACAGATACGCAGTATTTT. Protein: CATSRGGQGTDTQYF.